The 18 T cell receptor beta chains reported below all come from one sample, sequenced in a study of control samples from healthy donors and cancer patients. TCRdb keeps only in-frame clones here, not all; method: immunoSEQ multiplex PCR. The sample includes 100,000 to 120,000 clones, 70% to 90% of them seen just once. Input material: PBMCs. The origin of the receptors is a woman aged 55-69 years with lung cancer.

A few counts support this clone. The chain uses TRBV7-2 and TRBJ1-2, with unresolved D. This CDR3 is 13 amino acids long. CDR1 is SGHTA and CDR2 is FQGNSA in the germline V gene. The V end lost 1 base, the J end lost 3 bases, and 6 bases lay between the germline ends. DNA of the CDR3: TGTGCCAGCAGCTTAGACACCTACTATGGCTACACCTTC. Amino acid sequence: CASSLDTYYGYTF. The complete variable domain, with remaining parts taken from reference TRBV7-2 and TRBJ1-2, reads GAGVSQSPSNKVTEKGKDVELRCDPISGHTALYWYRQSLGQGLEFLIYFQGNSAPDKSGLPSDRFSAERTGGSVSTLTIQRTQQEDSAVYLCASSLDTYYGYTFGSGTRLTVV.

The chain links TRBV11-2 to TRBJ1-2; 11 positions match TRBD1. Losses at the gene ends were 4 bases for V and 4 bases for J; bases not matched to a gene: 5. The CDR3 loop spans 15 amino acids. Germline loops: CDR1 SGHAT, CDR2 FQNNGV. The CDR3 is CASSSGQGAGYGYTF. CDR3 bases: TGTGCCAGCAGCTCCGGACAGGGGGCAGGCTATGGCTACACCTTC.

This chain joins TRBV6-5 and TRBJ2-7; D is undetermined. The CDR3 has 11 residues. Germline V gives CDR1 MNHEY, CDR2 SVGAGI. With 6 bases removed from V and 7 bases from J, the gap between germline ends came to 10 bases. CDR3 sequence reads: CASRSLGEQYF. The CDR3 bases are TGTGCCAGCAGAAGTCTGGGGGAGCAGTACTTC.

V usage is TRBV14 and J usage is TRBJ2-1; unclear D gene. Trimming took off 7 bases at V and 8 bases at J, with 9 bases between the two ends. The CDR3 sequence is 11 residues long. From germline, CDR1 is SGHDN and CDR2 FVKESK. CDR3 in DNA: TGTGCCAGCACCCACAATCATGAGCAGTTCTTC. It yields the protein CASTHNHEQFF.

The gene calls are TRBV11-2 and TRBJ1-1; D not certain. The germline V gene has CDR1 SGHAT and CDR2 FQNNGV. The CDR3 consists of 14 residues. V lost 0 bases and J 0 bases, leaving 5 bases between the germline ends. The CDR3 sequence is CASSLDRLNTEAFF. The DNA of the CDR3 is TGTGCCAGCAGCTTAGACAGGCTGAACACTGAAGCTTTCTTT.

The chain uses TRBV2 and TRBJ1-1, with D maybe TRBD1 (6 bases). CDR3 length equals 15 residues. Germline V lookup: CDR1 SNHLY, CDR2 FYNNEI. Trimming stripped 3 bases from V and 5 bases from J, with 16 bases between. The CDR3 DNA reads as TGTGCCAGCAGTGATATCGGGGGGCGCGGAACTGAAGCTTTCTTT. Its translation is CASSDIGGRGTEAFF. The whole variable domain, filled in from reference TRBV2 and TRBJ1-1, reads EPEVTQTPSHQVTQMGQEVILRCVPISNHLYFYWYRQILGQKVEFLVSFYNNEISEKSEIFDDQFSVERPDGSNFTLKIRSTKLEDSAMYFCASSDIGGRGTEAFFGQGTRLTVV.

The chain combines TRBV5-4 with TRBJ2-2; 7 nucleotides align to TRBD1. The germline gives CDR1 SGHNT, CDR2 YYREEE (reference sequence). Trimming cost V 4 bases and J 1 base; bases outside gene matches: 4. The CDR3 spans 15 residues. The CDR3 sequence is CASSQDRLNTGELFF. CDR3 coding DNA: TGTGCCAGCAGCCAGGACAGGTTGAACACCGGGGAGCTGTTTTTT.

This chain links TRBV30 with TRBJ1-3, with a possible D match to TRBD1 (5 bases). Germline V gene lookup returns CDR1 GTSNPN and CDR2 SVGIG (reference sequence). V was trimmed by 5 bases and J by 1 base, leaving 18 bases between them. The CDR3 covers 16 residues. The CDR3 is CAWGEQDRRSGNTIYF. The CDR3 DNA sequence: TGTGCCTGGGGGGAACAGGACCGAAGATCTGGAAACACCATATATTTT.

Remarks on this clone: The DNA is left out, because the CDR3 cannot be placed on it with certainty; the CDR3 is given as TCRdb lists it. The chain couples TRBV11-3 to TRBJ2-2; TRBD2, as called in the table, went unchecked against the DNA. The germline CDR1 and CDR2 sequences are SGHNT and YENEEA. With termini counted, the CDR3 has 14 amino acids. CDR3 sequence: CASSFVFGAGELFF.

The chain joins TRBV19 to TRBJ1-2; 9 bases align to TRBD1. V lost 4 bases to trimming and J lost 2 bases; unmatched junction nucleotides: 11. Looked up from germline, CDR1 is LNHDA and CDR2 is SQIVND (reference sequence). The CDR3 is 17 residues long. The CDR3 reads CASSRTRPGQGNYGYTF. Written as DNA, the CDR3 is TGTGCCAGTAGTAGGACCCGACCGGGACAGGGCAACTATGGCTACACCTTC.

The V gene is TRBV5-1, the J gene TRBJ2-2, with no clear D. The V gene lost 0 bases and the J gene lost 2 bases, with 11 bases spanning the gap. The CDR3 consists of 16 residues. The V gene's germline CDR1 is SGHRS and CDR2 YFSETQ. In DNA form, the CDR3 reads TGCGCCAGCAGCTTGGAGACAAGTGGAAACACCGGGGAGCTGTTTTTT. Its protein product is CASSLETSGNTGELFF.

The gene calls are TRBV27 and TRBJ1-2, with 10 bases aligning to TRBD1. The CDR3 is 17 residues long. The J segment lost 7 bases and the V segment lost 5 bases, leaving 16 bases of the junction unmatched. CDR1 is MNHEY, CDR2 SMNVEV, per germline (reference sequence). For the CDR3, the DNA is TGTGCCAGCAGTACCCAATCGGGACAGGGGTTCTTGGGTGGCTACACCTTC. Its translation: CASSTQSGQGFLGGYTF.

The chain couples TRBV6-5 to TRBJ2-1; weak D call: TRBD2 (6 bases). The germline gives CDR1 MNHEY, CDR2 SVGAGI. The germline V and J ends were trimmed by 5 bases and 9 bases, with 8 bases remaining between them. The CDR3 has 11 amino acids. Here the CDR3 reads CASSRRGEQFF. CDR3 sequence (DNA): TGTGCCAGCAGTAGGAGGGGTGAGCAGTTCTTC.

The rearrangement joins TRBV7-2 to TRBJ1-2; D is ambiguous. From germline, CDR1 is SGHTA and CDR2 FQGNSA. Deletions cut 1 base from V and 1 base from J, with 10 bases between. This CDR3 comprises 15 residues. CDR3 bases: TGTGCCAGCAGCTTAGGTCGAATACTTAACTATGGCTACACCTTC. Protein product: CASSLGRILNYGYTF.

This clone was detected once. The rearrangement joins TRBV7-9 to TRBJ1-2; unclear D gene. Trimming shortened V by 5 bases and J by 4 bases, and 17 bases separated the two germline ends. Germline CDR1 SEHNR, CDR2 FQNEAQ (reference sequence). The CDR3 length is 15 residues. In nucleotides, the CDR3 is TGTGCCAGCAGCCCCCCCGGCGCCAATGCCTATGGCTACACCTTC. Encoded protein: CASSPPGANAYGYTF. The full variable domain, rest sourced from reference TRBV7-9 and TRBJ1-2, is DTGVSQNPRHKITKRGQNVTFRCDPISEHNRLYWYRQTLGQGPEFLTYFQNEAQLEKSRLLSDRFSAERPKGSFSTLEIQRTEQGDSAMYLCASSPPGANAYGYTFGSGTRLTVV.

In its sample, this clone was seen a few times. This CDR3 reads CASSSSGTSGSMTDTQYF. As DNA, the CDR3 is TGTGCCAGCAGCTCCTCCGGGACTAGCGGGAGCATGACAGATACGCAGTATTTT. This chain uses TRBV5-6 with TRBJ2-3; the match to TRBD2 covers 14 bases. This CDR3 spans 18 amino acids. V lost 3 bases to trimming and J lost 3 bases; unmatched junction nucleotides: 9. CDR1 and CDR2 from the germline V gene are SGHDT and YYEEEE.

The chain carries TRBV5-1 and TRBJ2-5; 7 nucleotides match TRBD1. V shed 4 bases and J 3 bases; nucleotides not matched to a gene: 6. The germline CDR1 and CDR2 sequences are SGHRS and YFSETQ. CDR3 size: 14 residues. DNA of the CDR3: TGCGCCAGCAGCCAAATGACAGGGAAAGAGACCCAGTACTTC. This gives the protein CASSQMTGKETQYF.

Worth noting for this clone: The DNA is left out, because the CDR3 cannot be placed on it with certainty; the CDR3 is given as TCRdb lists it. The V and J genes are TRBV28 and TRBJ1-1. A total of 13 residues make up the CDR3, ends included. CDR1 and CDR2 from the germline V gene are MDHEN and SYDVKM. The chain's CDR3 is CASGKGFGGGTFF.